The present entry profiles one T cell receptor beta chain with its context. Clones were read by immunoSEQ multiplex PCR, and TCRdb kept only the in-frame ones, dropping some. The sample yields more than 250,000 clones, roughly 80% seen once. The data were taken from a study of blood T cell repertoires in COVID-19. Study-wide background: Samples taken during acute and convalescent COVID-19 were collected in the United States, Italy and Spain.

V lost 1 base and J lost 5, with 12 bases in between. This CDR3 is built from 14 residues. Germline-derived CDR1 and CDR2 are SGHVS and FNYEAQ. Source material: PBMCs or T cells enriched from blood (not recorded which). This receptor was obtained from a middle-aged man who had been exposed to COVID-19. The chain joins TRBV7-6 to TRBJ2-7, with D possibly being TRBD2 (5 bases). Here the CDR3 reads CASSLGRGNDEQYF. CDR3 in DNA: TGTGCCAGCAGCTTAGGGCGAGGGAACGACGAGCAGTACTTC.